This TCR beta chain stems from a study of CD8+CD57+ T cells in acquired aplastic anemia. The wider study: Mean DNA quantity obtained from sorted CD4+ and CD8+ cells was 2.5 to 4 ug. Mean read depth for CD4+ cells from healthy donors was 9.5 million to 13 million. Study-wide findings and caveats: The number of CD8+ CDR3 sequences shared by patients and controls was around 30. CD8+ Simpson's diversity in patients was not significantly different from that in controls.

Profiling of TCR beta VDJ combinations and CDR3 sequences used genomic DNA as template. TCRdb re-called the reads with MiXCR, one entry per CDR3 protein. This table holds fewer than 200,000 distinct CDR3 sequences, approximately 43% found once. In this sample, this clonotype turned up many times. The antigen is unknown. J gave up 2 bases and V 6 bases, and 12 bases lay outside the gene matches. The CDR3 is 17 amino acids. V and J are TRBV6-7 and TRBJ2-1; 8 bases line up with TRBD2. TRBV6-7 carries the ORF label, with uncertain function. The sequencing sample was made of sorted CD4+, CD8+, or CD8+CD57+ T cells (not recorded which) from PBMCs. The sequence was collected from a human donor in good health. CDR3 protein: CASRLIVAGTTYNEQFF. The CDR3 DNA follows: TGTGCCAGCAGGCTCATAGTAGCGGGAACAACCTACAATGAGCAGTTCTTC.